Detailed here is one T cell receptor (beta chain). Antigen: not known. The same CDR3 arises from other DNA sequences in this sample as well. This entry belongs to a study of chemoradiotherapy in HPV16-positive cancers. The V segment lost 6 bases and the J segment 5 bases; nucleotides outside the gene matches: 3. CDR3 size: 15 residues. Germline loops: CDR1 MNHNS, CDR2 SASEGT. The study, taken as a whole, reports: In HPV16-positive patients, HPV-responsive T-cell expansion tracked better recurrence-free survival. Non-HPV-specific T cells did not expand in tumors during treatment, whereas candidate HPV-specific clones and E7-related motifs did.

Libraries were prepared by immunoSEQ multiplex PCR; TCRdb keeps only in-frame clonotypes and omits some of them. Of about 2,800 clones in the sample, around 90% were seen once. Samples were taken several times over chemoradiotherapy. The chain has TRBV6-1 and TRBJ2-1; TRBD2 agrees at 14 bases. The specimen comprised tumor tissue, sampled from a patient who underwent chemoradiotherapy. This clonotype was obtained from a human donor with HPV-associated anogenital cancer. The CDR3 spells CASRPGLAGDNEQFF. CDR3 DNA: TGTGCCAGCAGACCGGGACTAGCGGGAGACAATGAGCAGTTCTTC.